Presented here are 3 T cell receptor beta chains from one specimen sequenced in a study of Ad26.COV2.S vaccination and SARS-CoV-2 variants. The treatment denotes: approximately 18 received Ad26.COV2.S at low or high dose, single or two shots; 5 received placebo; per-sample allocation not given. Sampling was done on day 63 after the first vaccine or placebo injection. The assay was immunoSEQ multiplex PCR, and TCRdb's table has in-frame clones only and misses some. This table has fewer than 500,000 clones, less than 95% appearing once. Sample: peripheral blood, taken in a trial of Ad26.COV2.S vaccine versus placebo. The receptors derive from a person aged 18 to 65 who received the Ad26.COV2.S COVID-19 vaccine or a placebo.

The chain carries TRBV28 and TRBJ2-2; D unresolved. This CDR3 comprises 15 residues. The V end was cut by 5 bases, the J end by 3 bases, with 13 bases between. The germline V gene has CDR1 MDHEN and CDR2 SYDVKM. Written as DNA, the CDR3 is TGTGCCAGCAGTCTTTTGGTCCGGGACACCGGGGAGCTGTTTTTT. This encodes CASSLLVRDTGELFF.

This chain links TRBV28 with TRBJ1-5, with D unresolved. This CDR3 region has 14 residues. The V end lost 5 bases, the J end lost 1 base, and 9 bases lay between the germline ends. Germline-derived CDR1 and CDR2 are MDHEN and SYDVKM. CDR3 bases: TGTGCCAGCAGTCCCTATGACAGCAATCAGCCCCAGCATTTT. It translates to CASSPYDSNQPQHF. The full variable domain, completed using reference TRBV28 and TRBJ1-5, is DVKVTQSSRYLVKRTGEKVFLECVQDMDHENMFWYRQDPGLGLRLIYFSYDVKMKEKGDIPEGYSVSREKKERFSLILESASTNQTSMYLCASSPYDSNQPQHFGDGTRLSIL.

The chain uses TRBV6-4 and TRBJ2-7, with unresolved D. The germline gives CDR1 MRHNA, CDR2 SNTAGT. CDR3 size: 16 residues. Trimming pared 7 bases from V and 0 bases from J, leaving 19 bases between. In nucleotides, the CDR3 is TGTGCCAGCAATCGTCCGCGGCTCTCCAGCTCCTACGAGCAGTACTTC. Translating gives CASNRPRLSSSYEQYF.